This TCR beta chain appears in the sequencing data of a study of T cell repertoires in cytomegalovirus infection. Study-level information: Through public TCR beta signatures, both CMV infection and matching HLA type were indicated. General study results and limits: The study identified carriers of CMV plus the relevant HLA from cumulative public TCR beta family frequency. The ex vivo response was dominated by HLA-C-restricted CMV-specific TCR beta clonotypes.

This clonotype has more than one count but fewer than ten. Antigen specificity is unknown. One entry per CDR3 protein results from TCRdb running MiXCR on the reads. This table has 110,000 to 150,000 distinct CDR3 sequences, 25% to 35% appearing once. This CDR3 region has 15 residues. Trimming cost V 3 bases and J 8 bases, with 17 bases left between them. Germline CDR1 reads SGHAT; CDR2 reads FQNNGV. The sample consisted of CD8+ T cells from cultured PBMCs, taken from culture after CMV antigen stimulation. The sequence was obtained from a human donor in good health (CMV status not recorded). Some clones in this sample may be carry-over from other donors' samples. The chain employs TRBV11-2 and TRBJ2-4; D is perhaps TRBD2 (7 bases). In DNA, the CDR3 is TGTGCCAGCAGCTTTTCGGTGCGGGGGCCGGACATTCAGTACTTC. Amino acid sequence: CASSFSVRGPDIQYF. Variable domain in full (rest from reference TRBV11-2 and TRBJ2-4): EAGVAQSPRYKIIEKRQSVAFWCNPISGHATLYWYQQILGQGPKLLIQFQNNGVVDDSQLPKDRFSAERLKGVDSTLKIQPAKLEDSAVYLCASSFSVRGPDIQYFGAGTRLSVL.